This TCR beta chain came from a study of blood T cell repertoires in COVID-19. Study as a whole: The cDNA or gDNA used as material had been derived from T cells, B-cell-depleted T cells, or PBMCs.

Per the original methods: Reference gene primer amplification yielded estimated nucleated cell counts. Sequencing used immunoSEQ multiplex PCR; TCRdb keeps in-frame clones, though not all of them. That table is the source of V, J and clone size, and D and trimming were worked out from the DNA. The sample contains 350,000 to 400,000 clones, around nine tenths of which appear only once. The V gene's germline CDR1 is SGHVS and CDR2 FNYEAQ. V lost 5 bases and J lost 6, with 19 bases in between. This CDR3 contains 16 residues. Participants were placed into cohorts based on the clinical history they reported.

Sequenced material: PBMCs or T cells enriched from blood (not recorded which). This sequence joins TRBV7-6 and TRBJ2-2; no clear D. The source is a woman aged 25 to 45 with acute COVID-19. This CDR3 is CASSLLGSVSAGELFF. The CDR3 coding sequence is TGTGCCAGCAGCCTCCTCGGGTCGGTGTCGGCCGGGGAGCTGTTTTTT.